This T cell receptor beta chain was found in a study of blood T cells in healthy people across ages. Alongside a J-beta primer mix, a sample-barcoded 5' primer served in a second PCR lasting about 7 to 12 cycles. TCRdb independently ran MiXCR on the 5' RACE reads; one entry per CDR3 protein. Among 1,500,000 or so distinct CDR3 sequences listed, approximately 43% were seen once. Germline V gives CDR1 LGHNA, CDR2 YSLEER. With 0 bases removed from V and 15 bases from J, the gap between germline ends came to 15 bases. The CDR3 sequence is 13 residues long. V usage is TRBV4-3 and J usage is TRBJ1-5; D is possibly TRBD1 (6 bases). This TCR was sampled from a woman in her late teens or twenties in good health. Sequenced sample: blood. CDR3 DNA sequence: TGCGCCAGCAGCCAAGACAGGGGCGCCCCAGGGCATTTT. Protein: CASSQDRGAPGHF.